This T cell receptor (beta chain) comes out of a study of a mutant IDH1 vaccine in newly diagnosed glioma. Across the study: Vaccination followed radiotherapy alone by 4-6 weeks, or accompanied temozolomide cycles. Before enrollment, the patients had been treated with radiotherapy alone, temozolomide alone, or both together. Most of them had received both.

This sample's time point: week 23, last vaccination. Each vaccine dose was 300 ug of mutant IDH1 20-mer peptide, with topical imiquimod. The CDR3 loop spans 15 amino acids. As for this clone: Its matching antigen is unknown.

Some clones are missing from TCRdb's copy, which holds only in-frame ones; the method was immunoSEQ multiplex PCR. Of 60,000 or so clones listed, about 81% are singletons. Study-wide findings and caveats: Pseudoprogression showed no apparent link to changes in top peripheral T cell clonotypes. Patients mounted vaccine-induced immune responses in approximately 93% of cases.

The rearrangement joins TRBV21-1 to TRBJ2-7; TRBD2, the D gene given by the table, was not confirmed from the DNA. TRBV21-1 is a listed pseudogene. This clonotype was obtained from a middle-aged woman with glioma. Some clones in this sample may be carry-over from other donors' samples. The sample here was PBMCs, taken from a glioma patient whose treatment included an IDH1 peptide vaccine. In DNA, the CDR3 is TGTGCCAGCAGCAAGAGGACTAGCGAGGACTACGAGCAGTACTTC. Residues: CASSKRTSEDYEQYF.